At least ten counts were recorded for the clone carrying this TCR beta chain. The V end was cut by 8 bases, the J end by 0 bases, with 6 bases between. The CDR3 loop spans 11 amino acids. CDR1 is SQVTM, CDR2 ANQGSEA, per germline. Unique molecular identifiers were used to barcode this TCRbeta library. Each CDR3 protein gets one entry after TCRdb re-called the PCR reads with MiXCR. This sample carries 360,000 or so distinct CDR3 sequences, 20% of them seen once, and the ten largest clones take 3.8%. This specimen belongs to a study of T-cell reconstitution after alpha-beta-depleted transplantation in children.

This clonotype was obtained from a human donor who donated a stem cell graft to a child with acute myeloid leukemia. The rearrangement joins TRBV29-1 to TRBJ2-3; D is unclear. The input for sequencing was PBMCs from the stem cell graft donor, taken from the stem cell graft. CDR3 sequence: CSLSSTDTQYF. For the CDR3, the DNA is TGCAGCCTGAGCAGCACAGATACGCAGTATTTT.